This T cell receptor (beta chain) was sequenced during a study of cytomegalovirus exposure and HLA in healthy donors. General study findings and limits: It was approximately 170 TCR beta chains that were listed as cytomegalovirus-associated. It was reported that the classifier diagnosed cytomegalovirus status with high specificity and sensitivity in both the original and validation cohorts.

A note on this clone: Antigen specificity is unknown.

Vbeta (60) and Jbeta (13) primers were used in the PCR. Here immunoSEQ multiplex PCR was the method, and the copy in TCRdb shows in-frame clones only, minus some. The data hold some 190,000 clones, with 70% to 80% observed a single time. The trim removed 3 bases at V and 4 bases at J, leaving 6 bases unmatched. The CDR3 consists of 16 residues. CDR1 and CDR2 from the germline V gene are SGDLS and YYNGEE. The chain recombines TRBV9 with TRBJ1-3; 11 nucleotides line up with TRBD1. The source of this sequence is a woman between 50 and 59 years old in good health and CMV-seronegative. Specimen: PBMCs. The CDR3: CASSDGTGGEGNTIYF. The CDR3, as DNA: TGTGCCAGCAGCGACGGGACAGGGGGAGAGGGAAACACCATATATTTT.